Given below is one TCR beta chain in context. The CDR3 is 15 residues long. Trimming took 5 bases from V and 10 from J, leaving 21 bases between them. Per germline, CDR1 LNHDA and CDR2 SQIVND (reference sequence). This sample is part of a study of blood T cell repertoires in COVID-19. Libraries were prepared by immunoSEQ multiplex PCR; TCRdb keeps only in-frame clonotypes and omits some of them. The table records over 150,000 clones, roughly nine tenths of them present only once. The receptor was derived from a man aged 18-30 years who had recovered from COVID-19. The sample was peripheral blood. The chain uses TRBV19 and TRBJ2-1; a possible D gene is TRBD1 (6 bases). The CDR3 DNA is TGTGCCAGTAGTCTCGGGACACGGACCCTCGGGGAGCAGTTCTTC. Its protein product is CASSLGTRTLGEQFF.